This T cell receptor (beta chain) is drawn from a study of shared clonotypes between healthy human individuals. This table comes from immunoSEQ multiplex PCR, and its TCRdb copy is limited to in-frame clones, with some not included. The data hold 950,000 to 1,100,000 clones, with 75% to 85% observed a single time. The receptor's source is a young man in good health. Some clones in this sample may be carry-over from other donors' samples. The sequencing input was memory CD4+ T cells from PBMCs. Sample subset: CD45RA-negative fraction.

This CDR3 is CASSYLAGSQSYEQYF. For the CDR3, the DNA is TGTGCCAGCAGTTATCTCGCCGGGAGCCAGTCCTACGAGCAGTACTTC. The J gene is TRBJ2-7, the V gene TRBV6-5, with D possibly TRBD2 on 6 matching bases. Trimming removed 3 bases at V and 1 base at J, with 16 bases between. CDR3 size: 16 residues. Germline CDR1 MNHEY, CDR2 SVGAGI.